Below are 17 T cell receptor beta chains sequenced from a single sample in a study of graft-versus-host responses after intestinal transplantation. TCRdb keeps only in-frame clones here, not all; method: immunoSEQ multiplex PCR. Here the sample spans fewer than 30,000 clones, around 94% being singletons. The sequences come from PBMCs, collected 30 days after intestinal transplant. The receptor set was obtained from a human patient who received an intestinal transplant, so some T cells may come from the graft donor.

The rearrangement links TRBV6-5 to TRBJ1-6; 8 bases match TRBD1. The germline V gene encodes CDR1 MNHEY and CDR2 SVGAGI. This CDR3 region has 15 residues. J was trimmed by 10 bases and V by 5 bases; bases with no gene match: 10. As DNA, the CDR3 is TGTGCCAGCAGTCCCTCGGGACAGGTTCGATCACCCCTCCACTTT. It encodes CASSPSGQVRSPLHF.

This chain joins TRBV4-1 and TRBJ1-5; 7 bases are shared with TRBD1. This CDR3 contains 14 residues. V was pared by 0 bases and J by 4 bases, with 0 bases of the junction left unmatched. Germline CDR1 and CDR2: MGHRA and YSYEKL. In DNA form, the CDR3 reads TGCGCCAGCAGCCAAGACAGGGGGAATCAGCCCCAGCATTTT. Amino acid sequence: CASSQDRGNQPQHF.

This chain connects TRBV4-1 to TRBJ1-5, with 8 bases identical to TRBD1. The CDR3 extends over 17 amino acids. The germline V gene encodes CDR1 MGHRA and CDR2 YSYEKL. The V and J ends lost 0 bases and 3 bases, in that order; junction bases with no gene match: 7. CDR3 nucleotide sequence: TGCGCCAGCAGCCAAGATACCGGGACAGGCCTCAATCAGCCCCAGCATTTT. Translation: CASSQDTGTGLNQPQHF.

This clone was detected once. This sequence joins TRBV13 and TRBJ2-7; TRBD2 is a possible D gene (7 bases). V lost 5 bases and J 0 bases, leaving 11 bases between the germline ends. The germline CDR1 and CDR2 sequences are PRHDT and FYEKMQ (reference sequence). This CDR3 contains 14 residues. CDR3: CASSQGGGSYEQYF. The CDR3, as DNA: TGTGCCAGCAGCCAAGGGGGGGGCTCCTACGAGCAGTACTTC.

The chain carries TRBV10-2 and TRBJ2-7; 9 bases line up with TRBD2. The length of the CDR3 is 12 residues. Germline V CDR1 and CDR2: WSHSY, SAAADI. Trimming took 6 bases from V and 6 from J; bases not matched to a gene: 3. The CDR3 region is CASRASGTEQYF. CDR3 nucleotides: TGCGCCAGCAGGGCTAGCGGGACCGAGCAGTACTTC.

The rearrangement joins TRBV19 to TRBJ1-1; the D is unclear. V lost 5 bases, J lost 4 bases, and 8 bases lay in between. CDR3 size: 12 residues. Germline loops: CDR1 LNHDA, CDR2 SQIVND (reference sequence). In nucleotides, the CDR3 is TGTGCCAGTAGTTACGACATCACTGAAGCTTTCTTT. Translation: CASSYDITEAFF.

The rearrangement uses TRBV29-1 and TRBJ2-5, with 8 bases fitting TRBD2. The CDR3 runs to 17 residues. With 2 bases clipped from V and 6 bases from J, the junction kept 17 bases outside the gene matches. The germline CDR1 and CDR2 sequences are SQVTM and ANQGSEA. For the CDR3, the DNA is TGCAGCGTTGAACTTATTTCCGGGACTAGGGGGAGTCAGACCCAGTACTTC. This gives the protein CSVELISGTRGSQTQYF.

The chain recombines TRBV19 with TRBJ1-1, with a tentative D call TRBD1 (5 bases). Germline lookup yields CDR1 LNHDA and CDR2 SQIVND (reference sequence). The V end was cut by 1 base, the J end by 3 bases, with 6 bases between. The CDR3 is made up of 13 amino acids. The CDR3 nucleotides are TGTGCCAGTAGTATAGTAGGGGACACTGAAGCTTTCTTT. This codes for CASSIVGDTEAFF.

This rearrangement joins TRBV5-1 to TRBJ2-3, with D unclear. The length of the CDR3 is 14 residues. Germline V gives CDR1 SGHRS, CDR2 YFSETQ. V shed 0 bases and J shed 5 bases, with 10 bases lying between them. CDR3 residues: CASSLELLEDTQYF. In DNA form, the CDR3 reads TGCGCCAGCAGCTTGGAGCTCTTAGAAGATACGCAGTATTTT.

The V and J genes are TRBV29-1 and TRBJ1-1; D is ambiguous. The CDR3 spans 10 residues. Germline CDR1 SQVTM, CDR2 ANQGSEA. V lost 6 bases and J lost 6, with 8 bases in between. CDR3 residues: CSVGTSEAFF. The CDR3 bases are TGCAGCGTGGGTACCTCTGAAGCTTTCTTT.

The chain couples TRBV4-3 to TRBJ1-1; possibly TRBD1 for D (5 bases). Trimming took 1 base from V and 6 from J, leaving 15 bases between them. The germline V gene encodes CDR1 LGHNA and CDR2 YSLEER. The CDR3 loop spans 15 amino acids. CDR3 bases: TGCGCCAGCAGCCAAGCCGGGATAGAAGGGGCTGAAGCTTTCTTT. Protein: CASSQAGIEGAEAFF.

This chain joins TRBV27 and TRBJ2-7; D remains unclear. V lost 2 bases to trimming and J lost 1 base, with 9 bases between them. The V gene's germline CDR1 is MNHEY and CDR2 SMNVEV (reference sequence). The CDR3 is 14 amino acids. The CDR3 DNA sequence: TGTGCCAGCAGTTTAGGCGTCGGTTCCTACGAGCAGTACTTC. Encoded protein: CASSLGVGSYEQYF.

V and J are TRBV7-2 and TRBJ2-3; perhaps TRBD2 as D (7 bases). Between the trimmed V and J ends, which lost 0 bases and 1 base, there was a span of 17 bases. Germline-derived CDR1 and CDR2 are SGHTA and FQGNSA. This CDR3 has 18 amino acids. This CDR3 reads CASSLAGGGSPGTDTQYF. The CDR3 bases are TGTGCCAGCAGCTTAGCGGGGGGGGGCAGTCCCGGCACAGATACGCAGTATTTT.

This chain uses TRBV27 with TRBJ1-6, with D uncertain. Germline CDR1 MNHEY, CDR2 SMNVEV (reference sequence). The CDR3 extends over 18 amino acids. Trimming removed 2 bases at V and 10 bases at J, with 24 bases between. The CDR3 loop reads CASSLTGEHFIIGSPLHF. The CDR3 DNA reads as TGTGCCAGCAGTTTAACTGGGGAACATTTTATCATCGGCTCACCCCTCCACTTT.

V gene TRBV6-1 combines with J gene TRBJ2-1; no reliable D call. The CDR3 length is 13 residues. Germline V lookup: CDR1 MNHNS, CDR2 SASEGT. The V end lost 11 bases, the J end lost 3 bases, and 14 bases lay between the germline ends. CDR3 bases: TGTGCCGCTAGTACGGATTACTACAATGAGCAGTTCTTC. Translating gives CAASTDYYNEQFF.

The chain couples TRBV27 to TRBJ1-2; weak D call: TRBD1 (6 bases). CDR3 length: 14 residues. Germline V CDR1 and CDR2: MNHEY, SMNVEV (reference sequence). The ends were cut back, 5 bases at V and 8 bases at J, with 18 bases in the middle. The DNA for the CDR3 is TGTGCCAGCAGTCCCCTCCGGACAGTGGAGGGCTACACCTTC. The encoded protein is CASSPLRTVEGYTF.

The chain is built from TRBV5-6 and TRBJ2-1; D is unclear. Trimming took off 6 bases at V and 1 base at J, with 14 bases between the two ends. CDR1 is SGHDT, CDR2 YYEEEE, per germline. The CDR3 has 15 residues. The CDR3 protein is CASNRRVGSYNEQFF. The CDR3 nucleotides are TGTGCCAGCAACCGCCGGGTGGGGTCCTACAATGAGCAGTTCTTC.